This T cell receptor beta chain was sequenced during a study of metastatic and nonmetastatic thyroid tumors (dated by TCRdb to 2020 to 2021). Study-level background: Repertoires from peripheral blood and from tumor or nodule tissue samples of malignant and benign thyroid patients were compared.

What the work shows at the level of the full study, not this receptor alone: In both blood and tumor samples, malignant tumors were reported to have significantly higher TCR beta diversity than benign nodules.

No patient had received any treatment before thyroid surgery. Patient clinical samples collected from about 2011 to 2018 were retrospectively analysed using T-cell receptor beta sequencing. At least ten counts were recorded for this clone. Its specific antigen is unknown. No qualities accompany the bases; no much larger clone lies one base away. CDR1 and CDR2 (LNHDA, SQIVND) derive from the germline V gene (reference sequence). At the junction V is shortened by 6 bases and J by 2 bases, with 16 bases in between. Inclusive of the bounding cysteine and phenylalanine, the CDR3 is 15 residues long. Only the CDR3 region is kept as DNA, spanning 45 bases read in frame from base 1. Receptor amplification or capture employed PCR. The instrument was an Illumina HiSeq 4000. High-throughput sequencing was used to profile the TCR beta-chain CDR3 region of each patient. Per the original workflow: CDR3 differences across clinicopathological groups were used to build a classifier for discriminating distant-metastatic papillary thyroid cancer patients. Repertoire diversity was assessed with the Shannon index, and tumor-blood repertoire similarity with the Morisita-Horn index. TCRdb reanalyzed the raw reads on its own, using fastp at Q25 for trimming and MiXCR for clone calling, and kept in-frame beta chains. The authors' filters were not applied to this entry. Here the sample has 25,000 to 30,000 clones; around 25% occur a single time. More than 12% of the sample is in the top ten clones.

Input material: blood. This receptor was obtained from a female donor with papillary thyroid cancer or a benign thyroid nodule (not recorded which). Some clones in this sample may be carry-over from other donors' samples. The receptor chain draws on TRBV19 and TRBJ1-1, with a weak D call of TRBD1 (6 bases match). The DNA is TGTGCCAGTAGGAATCCGCGGGGGCGTAACACTGAAGCTTTCTTT. It translates as CASRNPRGRNTEAFF.